Listed here is a single TCR beta chain. The specificity of this receptor is unknown. No quality values exist for individual bases; no much larger clone is one base distant. V is reduced by 4 bases and J by 4 bases, leaving a spacing of 5 bases between them. From its cysteine to its phenylalanine, the CDR3 spans 13 amino acids. The CDR3 DNA has 39 bases and is translated from base 1. The record originates from a study of T cell repertoires in cytomegalovirus infection (dated by TCRdb to between 2018 and 2021). At the level of the whole study: Donor HLA type was relevant to the analysis, as public TCR beta signatures indicated carriage of CMV infection together with the matching HLA type. Study-wide conclusions, independent of this receptor: In both this cohort and an independent cohort of 350 to 400 donors, the cumulative frequency of public TCR beta family members distinguished carriers of CMV infection plus the relevant HLA type. The ex vivo response was dominated by HLA-C-restricted CMV-specific TCR beta clonotypes, which also provided the single most frequent clonotype in two of eight donors.

Sequencing was carried out with an Illumina HiSeq 1500. TCRdb took the public reads, trimmed them with fastp at Q25, ran MiXCR for clone calling and kept in-frame beta chains. Each CDR3 protein appears once, grouped with its most common genes and DNA. The sample profile shows about 440,000 distinct CDR3 sequences; approximately 30% of them were found once. Of the sample, roughly an eighth is held by the ten largest clones. The sequenced sample consisted of PBMCs. The clonotype originates from a human donor in good health (CMV status not recorded). Some clones in this sample may be carry-over from other donors' samples. Recombination connected TRBV12-3 or TRBV12-4 to TRBJ2-6; the D segment could be TRBD2, given 5 matching bases. The DNA sequence is given as TGTGCCAGCAGTTGGGAGGGGGCCAACGTCCTGACTTTC. Its protein is CASSWEGANVLTF.